The sequence of this TCR beta chain was determined in a study of OX40 agonist ivuxolimab in advanced cancers. Study-wide findings and caveats: On average, CD8+ T cells showed a greater number of expanded clones than CD4+.

The CDR3 covers 16 residues. V was clipped by 2 bases and J by 1 base, with 13 bases between them. Germline CDR1 LNHDA, CDR2 SQIVND (reference sequence). Sequencing used immunoSEQ multiplex PCR; TCRdb keeps in-frame clones, though not all of them. The repertoire has tens of thousands of clones, about 90% of them found once; the top ten carry approximately 0.5%. About this clone itself: Its antigen is undetermined.

The chain couples TRBV19 to TRBJ2-3; D is possibly TRBD1 (6 bases). The material was CD4+ or CD8+ T cells sorted from blood, obtained in a trial of the OX40 agonist ivuxolimab. This TCR derives from an adult with an advanced solid tumor such as melanoma, head and neck, liver or kidney cancer. For the CDR3, the DNA is TGTGCCAGTAGTATAAGGGGCGGACAGCGCACAGATACGCAGTATTTT. Its protein is CASSIRGGQRTDTQYF.